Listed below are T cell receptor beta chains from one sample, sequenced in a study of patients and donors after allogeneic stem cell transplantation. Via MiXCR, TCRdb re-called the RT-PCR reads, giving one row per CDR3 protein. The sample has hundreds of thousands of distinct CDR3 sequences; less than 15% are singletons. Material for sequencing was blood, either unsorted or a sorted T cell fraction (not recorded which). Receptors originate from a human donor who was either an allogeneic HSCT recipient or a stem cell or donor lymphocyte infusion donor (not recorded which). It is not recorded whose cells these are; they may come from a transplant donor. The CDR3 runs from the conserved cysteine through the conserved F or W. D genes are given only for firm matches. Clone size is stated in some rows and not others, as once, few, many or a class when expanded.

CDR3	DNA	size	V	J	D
CSASFSGGQQTDTQYF	TGCAGTGCTAGTTTTAGCGGGGGCCAACAGACAGATACGCAGTATTTT	many	TRBV20-1	TRBJ2-3	TRBD2
CAISERPGGDEQYF	TGTGCCATCAGTGAGAGACCAGGGGGGGACGAGCAGTACTTC	many	TRBV10-3	TRBJ2-7	.
CSAPLGAETQYF	TGCAGTGCCCCGCTCGGGGCAGAGACCCAGTACTTC	many	TRBV20-1	TRBJ2-5	.
CASSQAGIEQYF	TGTGCCAGCAGCCAAGCGGGGATCGAGCAGTACTTC	.	TRBV3-1	TRBJ2-7	.
CASNQGAGAGELFF	TGTGCCAGCAACCAGGGGGCGGGGGCCGGGGAGCTGTTTTTT	many	TRBV27	TRBJ2-2	.
CASSRDLAGGSYNEQFF	TGTGCCAGCAGCCGGGACCTAGCGGGAGGCTCCTACAATGAGCAGTTCTTC	.	TRBV5-4	TRBJ2-1	TRBD2
CASATQRLGTDTQYF	TGTGCCAGCGCCACTCAAAGACTGGGCACAGATACGCAGTATTTT	few	TRBV6-2/TRBV6-3	TRBJ2-3	.
CASSATGTGANVLTF	TGTGCCAGCAGTGCGACAGGGACAGGGGCCAACGTCCTGACTTTC	few	TRBV25-1	TRBJ2-6	TRBD1
CASSLAGLVIGTEAFF	TGTGCCAGCAGTTTGGCGGGTCTCGTGATAGGCACTGAAGCTTTCTTT	many	TRBV12-3/TRBV12-4	TRBJ1-1	.
CASSPPTSGRATDTQYF	TGTGCCAGCTCACCACCGACTAGCGGGAGGGCGACAGATACGCAGTATTTT	.	TRBV18	TRBJ2-3	TRBD2
CASSRGGQGANEQFF	TGTGCCAGCAGCCGGGGCGGACAGGGGGCTAATGAGCAGTTCTTC	.	TRBV6-1	TRBJ2-1	TRBD1
CASSYNRLNYGYTF	TGTGCCAGCAGTTACAACCGACTTAACTATGGCTACACCTTC	many	TRBV6-2/TRBV6-3	TRBJ1-2	.
CSASFGAGTEAFF	TGCAGTGCTAGTTTCGGGGCAGGGACTGAAGCTTTCTTT	many	TRBV20-1	TRBJ1-1	.
CASSLPGAGQPQHF	TGTGCCAGCAGTTTACCGGGGGCGGGTCAGCCCCAGCATTTT	.	TRBV28	TRBJ1-5	.
CASSLATGRGNEQFF	TGCGCCAGCAGCTTGGCCACGGGAAGAGGCAATGAGCAGTTCTTC	many	TRBV5-1	TRBJ2-1	.
CSARDPGQGNQPQHF	TGCAGTGCTAGAGATCCGGGACAGGGGAATCAGCCCCAGCATTTT	few	TRBV20-1	TRBJ1-5	TRBD1
CASSSRSITGDYGYTF	TGTGCCAGCAGCTCACGAAGCATCACAGGGGATTATGGCTACACCTTC	.	TRBV14	TRBJ1-2	TRBD1
CASSLSGGDNEKLFF	TGCGCCAGCAGCTTGAGCGGAGGGGATAATGAAAAACTGTTTTTT	few	TRBV5-1	TRBJ1-4	.
CSAETGGTEAFF	TGCAGTGCAGAAACAGGGGGCACTGAAGCTTTCTTT	many	TRBV20-1	TRBJ1-1	TRBD1
CATSDPKGLAGVTGELFF	TGTGCCACCAGTGACCCTAAGGGACTAGCGGGAGTTACCGGGGAGCTGTTTTTT	many	TRBV24-1	TRBJ2-2	TRBD2
CATRYPTGYEQYF	TGTGCCACCCGATACCCTACGGGTTACGAGCAGTACTTC	few	TRBV28	TRBJ2-7	.
CASSLVAGGNQPQHF	TGTGCCAGCAGCTTGGTCGCCGGTGGGAATCAGCCCCAGCATTTT	.	TRBV5-8	TRBJ1-5	.
CASTLRDGEKYGYTF	TGCGCCAGCACCCTTCGGGACGGGGAGAAGTATGGCTACACCTTC	few	TRBV5-1	TRBJ1-2	.
CASSLGLLAGAGELFF	TGTGCCAGCAGCTTAGGTTTGCTAGCGGGAGCCGGGGAGCTGTTTTTT	many	TRBV7-8	TRBJ2-2	TRBD2
CASSLVGSNDGYTF	TGTGCCAGCAGCTTGGTAGGCAGTAACGATGGCTACACCTTC	.	TRBV5-4	TRBJ1-2	.
CASSSKAETEAFF	TGTGCCAGCAGCTCTAAGGCTGAGACTGAAGCTTTCTTT	.	TRBV11-2	TRBJ1-1	.
CASTKGQNTGELFF	TGTGCCAGCACCAAAGGTCAAAACACCGGGGAGCTGTTTTTT	many	TRBV6-1	TRBJ2-2	.
CASSQTGETQYF	TGTGCCAGCAGCCAGACAGGAGAGACCCAGTACTTC	many	TRBV12-3/TRBV12-4	TRBJ2-5	.
CASRARTGAQGPQHF	TGTGCCAGCAGGGCCCGGACAGGGGCCCAAGGGCCCCAGCATTTT	.	TRBV2	TRBJ1-5	TRBD1
CASSFGQNTGELFF	TGTGCCAGCAGCTTTGGACAAAACACCGGGGAGCTGTTTTTT	.	TRBV7-3	TRBJ2-2	.
CSASGTGTGGHEQYF	TGCAGTGCTAGCGGAACCGGGACAGGGGGCCACGAGCAGTACTTC	.	TRBV20-1	TRBJ2-7	TRBD1
CASSQGPGTTYNSPLHF	TGCGCCAGCAGCCAAGGACCCGGGACAACCTATAATTCACCCCTCCACTTT	many	TRBV4-3	TRBJ1-6	.
CASGLVHRGQEGNTIYF	TGTGCTAGTGGTTTGGTCCACCGGGGCCAGGAGGGAAACACCATATATTTT	.	TRBV12-5	TRBJ1-3	.
CASSKFRASSQDTQYF	TGTGCCAGCAGTAAGTTTAGAGCCTCCTCACAAGATACGCAGTATTTT	many	TRBV2	TRBJ2-3	.
CASSATGRIYGYTF	TGTGCCAGCAGTGCGACGGGACGGATCTATGGCTACACCTTC	few	TRBV28	TRBJ1-2	.
CASSSRQTVNTEAFF	TGTGCCAGCAGCTCCCGACAGACCGTGAACACTGAAGCTTTCTTT	many	TRBV7-9	TRBJ1-1	.
CAWSVGRNQPQHF	TGTGCCTGGAGTGTAGGGAGAAATCAGCCCCAGCATTTT	.	TRBV30	TRBJ1-5	.